The 4 T cell receptor beta chains below were found in one sample sequenced in a study of OX40 agonist ivuxolimab in advanced cancers. Sequencing used immunoSEQ multiplex PCR; TCRdb keeps in-frame clones, though not all of them. This repertoire shows around 68,000 clones, roughly 90% found once; its top ten account for about 1%. The source material was CD4+ or CD8+ T cells sorted from blood, sampled in a trial of the OX40 agonist ivuxolimab. All receptors derive from an adult with an advanced solid tumor such as melanoma, head and neck, liver or kidney cancer.

The rearrangement links TRBV10-1 to TRBJ2-2; 9 nucleotides align to TRBD2. V trimming: 7 bases; J trimming: 1 base; junction bases outside the gene matches: 1. CDR1 and CDR2 (germline): WNHNN, SYGVQD (reference sequence). The CDR3 spans 14 residues. The CDR3 sequence: CASKREVNTGELFF. DNA of the CDR3: TGCGCCAGCAAGCGGGAGGTGAACACCGGGGAGCTGTTTTTT.

The chain recombines TRBV6-5 with TRBJ2-7; D may be TRBD2 (5 bases). The V end was cut by 2 bases, the J end by 3 bases, with 11 bases between. Germline V gives CDR1 MNHEY, CDR2 SVGAGI. The CDR3 has 14 residues. CDR3 residues: CASSYDPTSYEQYF. CDR3 coding DNA: TGTGCCAGCAGTTACGACCCAACTAGCTACGAGCAGTACTTC.

The chain combines TRBV6-9 with TRBJ2-5; weak D call: TRBD2 (6 bases). The germline CDR1 and CDR2 sequences are MNHGY and SVAAGI. The V and J ends lost 7 bases and 4 bases respectively, with 19 bases between them. CDR3 length: 15 residues. The CDR3 loop reads CASTYLAGHRETQYF. The CDR3 DNA sequence: TGTGCCAGCACCTACCTCGCGGGGCATCGAGAGACCCAGTACTTC.

The chain uses TRBV5-1 and TRBJ2-5; 16 nucleotides line up with TRBD2. The V gene end was trimmed by 4 bases and the J gene end by 5 bases; junction bases not matched to a gene: 8. The CDR3 runs 17 residues. Germline CDR1 is SGHRS and CDR2 is YFSETQ. The CDR3 DNA reads as TGCGCCAGCAGCCCGGGACTAGCGGGAGGGCCTTGGGAGACCCAGTACTTC. This codes for CASSPGLAGGPWETQYF.